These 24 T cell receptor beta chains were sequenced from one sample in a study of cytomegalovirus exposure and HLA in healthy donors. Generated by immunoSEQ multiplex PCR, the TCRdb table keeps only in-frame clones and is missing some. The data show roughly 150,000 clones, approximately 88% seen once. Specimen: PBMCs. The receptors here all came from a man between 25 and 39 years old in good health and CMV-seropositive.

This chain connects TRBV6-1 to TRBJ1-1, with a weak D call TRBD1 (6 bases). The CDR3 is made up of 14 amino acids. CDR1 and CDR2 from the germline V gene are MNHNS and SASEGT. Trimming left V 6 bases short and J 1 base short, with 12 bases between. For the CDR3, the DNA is TGTGCCAGCAGCCTGGGACACCGGAACACTGAAGCTTTCTTT. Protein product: CASSLGHRNTEAFF.

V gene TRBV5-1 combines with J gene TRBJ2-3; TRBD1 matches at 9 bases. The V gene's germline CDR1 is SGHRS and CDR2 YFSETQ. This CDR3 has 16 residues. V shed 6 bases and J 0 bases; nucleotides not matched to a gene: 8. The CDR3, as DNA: TGCGCCAGCAAGTTTGGACAGGGGCCTAGCACAGATACGCAGTATTTT. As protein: CASKFGQGPSTDTQYF.

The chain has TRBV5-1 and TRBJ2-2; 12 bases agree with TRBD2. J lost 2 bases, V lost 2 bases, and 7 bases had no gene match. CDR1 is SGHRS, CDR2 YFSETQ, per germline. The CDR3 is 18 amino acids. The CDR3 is CASSFLGLAGRNTGELFF. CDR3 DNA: TGCGCCAGCAGCTTCCTAGGACTAGCGGGAAGAAACACCGGGGAGCTGTTTTTT.

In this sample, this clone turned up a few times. The chain's CDR3 is CASTRPGTGVNGYTF. As DNA, the CDR3 is TGTGCCAGCACTCGACCGGGGACAGGGGTCAATGGCTACACCTTC. The chain combines TRBV28 with TRBJ1-2, with 10 bases lining up with TRBD1. Germline lookup yields CDR1 MDHEN and CDR2 SYDVKM. The CDR3 consists of 15 residues. V lost 7 bases and J lost 6; bases outside the gene matches: 11.

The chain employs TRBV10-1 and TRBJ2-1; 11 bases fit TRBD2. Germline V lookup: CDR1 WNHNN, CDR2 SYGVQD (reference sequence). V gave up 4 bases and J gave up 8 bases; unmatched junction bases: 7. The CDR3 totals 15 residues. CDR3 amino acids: CASSAQLAGAHEQFF. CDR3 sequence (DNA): TGCGCCAGCAGTGCGCAACTAGCGGGAGCCCATGAGCAGTTCTTC.

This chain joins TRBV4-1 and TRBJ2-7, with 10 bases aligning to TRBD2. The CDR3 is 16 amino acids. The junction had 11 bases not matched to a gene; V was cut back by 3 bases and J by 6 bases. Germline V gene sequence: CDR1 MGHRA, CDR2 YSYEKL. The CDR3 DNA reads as TGCGCCAGCAGCCAGGTGGAGCGGGAGGGCCGGCGCGAGCAGTACTTC. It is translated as CASSQVEREGRREQYF.

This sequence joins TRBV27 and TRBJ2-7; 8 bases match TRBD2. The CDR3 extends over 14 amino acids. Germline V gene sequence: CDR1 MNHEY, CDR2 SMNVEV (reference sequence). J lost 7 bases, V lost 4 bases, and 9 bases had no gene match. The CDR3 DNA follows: TGTGCCAGCAGTTCTAGCGGGTGGGAGGGGGAGCAGTACTTC. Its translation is CASSSSGWEGEQYF.

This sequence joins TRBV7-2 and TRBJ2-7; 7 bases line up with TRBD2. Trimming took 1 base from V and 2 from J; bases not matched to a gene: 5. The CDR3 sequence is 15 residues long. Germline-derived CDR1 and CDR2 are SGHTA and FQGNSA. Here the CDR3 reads CASSLGAGDPYEQYF. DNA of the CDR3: TGTGCCAGCAGCTTAGGGGCGGGAGACCCCTACGAGCAGTACTTC.

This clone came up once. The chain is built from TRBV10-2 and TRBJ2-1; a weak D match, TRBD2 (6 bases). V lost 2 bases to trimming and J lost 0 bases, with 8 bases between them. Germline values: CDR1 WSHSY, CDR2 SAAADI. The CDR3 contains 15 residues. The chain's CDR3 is CASSEAGSSYNEQFF. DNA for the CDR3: TGCGCCAGCAGTGAGGCGGGGAGCTCCTACAATGAGCAGTTCTTC.

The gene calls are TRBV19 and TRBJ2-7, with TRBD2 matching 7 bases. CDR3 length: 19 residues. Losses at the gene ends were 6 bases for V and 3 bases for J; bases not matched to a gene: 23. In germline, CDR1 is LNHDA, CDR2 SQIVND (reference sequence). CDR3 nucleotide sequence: TGTGCCAGTAGCCCAATTCCCACCCGGGACTACGCGGGCGTCTACGAGCAGTACTTC. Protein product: CASSPIPTRDYAGVYEQYF.

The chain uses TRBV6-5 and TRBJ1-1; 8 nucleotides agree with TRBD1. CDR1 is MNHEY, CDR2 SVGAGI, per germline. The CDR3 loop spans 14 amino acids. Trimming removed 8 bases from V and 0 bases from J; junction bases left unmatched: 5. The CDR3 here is CASLRQGMNTEAFF. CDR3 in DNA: TGTGCCAGCTTACGACAGGGGATGAACACTGAAGCTTTCTTT.

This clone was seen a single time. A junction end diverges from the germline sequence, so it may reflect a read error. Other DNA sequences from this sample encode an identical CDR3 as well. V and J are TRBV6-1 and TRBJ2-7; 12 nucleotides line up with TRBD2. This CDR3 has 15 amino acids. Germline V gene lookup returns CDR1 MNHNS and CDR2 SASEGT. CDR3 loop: CASTGLAGGSYEQYF. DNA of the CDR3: TGTGCCAGCACGGGACTAGCGGGCGGCTCCTACGAGCAATACTTC.

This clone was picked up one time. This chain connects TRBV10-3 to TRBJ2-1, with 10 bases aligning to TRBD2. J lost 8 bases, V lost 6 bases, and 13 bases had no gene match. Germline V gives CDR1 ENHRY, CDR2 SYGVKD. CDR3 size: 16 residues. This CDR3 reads CAIRGVLAGDPDEQFF. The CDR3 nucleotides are TGTGCCATCAGGGGGGTGCTAGCGGGAGACCCGGATGAGCAGTTCTTC.

The CDR3 here is CASSHGDRNSYEQYF. The CDR3, as DNA: TGTGCCAGCAGCCATGGGGACAGAAACTCCTACGAGCAGTACTTC. This chain uses TRBV9 with TRBJ2-7, with 7 bases that match TRBD1. Germline-derived CDR1 and CDR2 are SGDLS and YYNGEE. V shed 4 bases, J shed 0 bases, and the junction held 7 bases outside the gene matches. The CDR3 length is 15 residues.

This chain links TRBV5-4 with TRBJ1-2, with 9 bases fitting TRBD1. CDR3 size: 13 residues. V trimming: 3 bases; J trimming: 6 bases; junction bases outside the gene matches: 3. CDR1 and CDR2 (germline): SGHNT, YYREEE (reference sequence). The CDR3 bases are TGTGCCAGCAGCTGGGGACAGGGAGATGGCTACACCTTC. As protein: CASSWGQGDGYTF.

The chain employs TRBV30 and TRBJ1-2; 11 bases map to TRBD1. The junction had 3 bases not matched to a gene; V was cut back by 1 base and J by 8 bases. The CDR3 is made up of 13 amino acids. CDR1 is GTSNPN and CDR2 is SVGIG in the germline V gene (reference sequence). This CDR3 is CAWSADRGQGYTF. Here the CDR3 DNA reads TGTGCCTGGAGTGCGGACAGGGGGCAGGGCTACACCTTC.

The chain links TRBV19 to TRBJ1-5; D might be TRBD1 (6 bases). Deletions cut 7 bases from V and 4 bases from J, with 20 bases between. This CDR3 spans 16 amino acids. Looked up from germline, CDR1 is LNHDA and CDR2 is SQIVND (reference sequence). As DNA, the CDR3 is TGTGCCAGTACTAAAGGAGCAGACAGGTCAAATCAGCCCCAGCATTTT. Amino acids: CASTKGADRSNQPQHF. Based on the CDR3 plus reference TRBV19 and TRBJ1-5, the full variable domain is DGGITQSPKYLFRKEGQNVTLSCEQNLNHDAMYWYRQDPGQGLRLIYYSQIVNDFQKGDIAEGYSVSREKKESFPLTVTSAQKNPTAFYLCASTKGADRSNQPQHFGDGTRLSIL.

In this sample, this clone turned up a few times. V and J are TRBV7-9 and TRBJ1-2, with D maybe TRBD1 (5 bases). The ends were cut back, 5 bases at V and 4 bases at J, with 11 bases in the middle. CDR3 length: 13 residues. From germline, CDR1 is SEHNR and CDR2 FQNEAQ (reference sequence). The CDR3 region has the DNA TGTGCCAGCAGCCCAGGGAGGGTCTATGGCTACACCTTC. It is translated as CASSPGRVYGYTF.

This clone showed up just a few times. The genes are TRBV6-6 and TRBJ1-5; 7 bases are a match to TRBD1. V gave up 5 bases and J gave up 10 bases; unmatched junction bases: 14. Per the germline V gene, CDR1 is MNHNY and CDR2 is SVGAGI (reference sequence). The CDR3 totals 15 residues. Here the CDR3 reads CASSGYPRDRQPQHF. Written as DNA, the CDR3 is TGTGCCAGCAGTGGATACCCGCGGGACAGACAACCCCAGCATTTT.

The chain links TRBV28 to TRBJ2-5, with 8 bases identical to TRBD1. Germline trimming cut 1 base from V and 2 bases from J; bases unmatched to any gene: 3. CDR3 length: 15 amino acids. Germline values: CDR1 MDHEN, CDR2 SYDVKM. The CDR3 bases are TGTGCCAGCAGTTTATTGCGGGACAGGCAAGAGACCCAGTACTTC. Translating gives CASSLLRDRQETQYF.

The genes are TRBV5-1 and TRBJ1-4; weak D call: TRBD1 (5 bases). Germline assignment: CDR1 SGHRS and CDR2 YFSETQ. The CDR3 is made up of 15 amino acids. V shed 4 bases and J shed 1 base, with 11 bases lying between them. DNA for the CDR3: TGCGCCAGCAGCGGTCAAGGACAAACTAATGAAAAACTGTTTTTT. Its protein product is CASSGQGQTNEKLFF.

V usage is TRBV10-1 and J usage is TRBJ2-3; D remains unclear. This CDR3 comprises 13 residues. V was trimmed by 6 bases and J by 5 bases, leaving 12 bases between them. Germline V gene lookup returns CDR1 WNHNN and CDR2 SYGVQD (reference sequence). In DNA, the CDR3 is TGCGCCAGCAGCCCTCGGCCGGGAGATACGCAGTATTTT. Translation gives CASSPRPGDTQYF.

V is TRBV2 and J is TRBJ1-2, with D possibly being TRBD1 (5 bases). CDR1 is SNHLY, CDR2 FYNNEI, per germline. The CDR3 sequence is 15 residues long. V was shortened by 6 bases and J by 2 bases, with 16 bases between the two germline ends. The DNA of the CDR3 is TGTGCCAGCAGGGGGGGGACCGGGCCCAACTATGGCTACACCTTC. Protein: CASRGGTGPNYGYTF.

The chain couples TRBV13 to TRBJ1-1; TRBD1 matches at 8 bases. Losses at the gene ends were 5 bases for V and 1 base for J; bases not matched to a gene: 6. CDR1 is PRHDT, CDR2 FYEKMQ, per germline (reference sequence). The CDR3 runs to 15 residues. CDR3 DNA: TGTGCCAGCAGCGTGACAGGGGTCAAGAACACTGAAGCTTTCTTT. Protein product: CASSVTGVKNTEAFF.